A selection of T cell receptor beta chains follows, all from one sample in a study of T cell repertoires in cytomegalovirus infection. Via MiXCR, TCRdb re-called the reads, giving one row per CDR3 protein. The sample contains fewer than 850,000 distinct CDR3 sequences, almost 30% of which appear only once. For these TCRs, the target antigens are not known. This material consisted of cultured CD8+ T cells from PBMCs, taken from culture after CMV antigen stimulation. The receptors shown here come from a human donor in good health (CMV status not recorded). Some clones in this sample may be carry-over from other donors' samples. CDR3s include the opening cysteine and the closing phenylalanine or tryptophan. The order of the fields is J gene, clone size, V gene, D gene, CDR3 DNA, CDR3 protein. D genes are given only for firm matches. The size entry is marked missing in some rows and otherwise reads once, few, many or a size class.

J gene: TRBJ1-5; clone size: -; V gene: TRBV6-1; D gene: -; CDR3 DNA: TGTGCCAGTGGACCCTATAGCAATCAGCCCCAGCATTTT; CDR3 protein: CASGPYSNQPQHF
J gene: TRBJ2-3; clone size: -; V gene: TRBV15; D gene: -; CDR3 DNA: TGTGCCACCAGCAGAGATTTGGGAGTCGATACGCAGTATTTT; CDR3 protein: CATSRDLGVDTQYF
J gene: TRBJ2-3; clone size: many; V gene: TRBV12-3/TRBV12-4; D gene: -; CDR3 DNA: TGTGCCAGCAGCTCCCGGGGCACAGATACGCAGTATTTT; CDR3 protein: CASSSRGTDTQYF
J gene: TRBJ2-3; clone size: few; V gene: TRBV7-3; D gene: TRBD2; CDR3 DNA: TGTGCCAGTCGGATGACTAGCGGGGGGTATGATACGCAGTATTTT; CDR3 protein: CASRMTSGGYDTQYF
J gene: TRBJ2-1; clone size: few; V gene: TRBV6-6; D gene: TRBD1; CDR3 DNA: TGTGCCAGCAGTTACTCCCTGGACAGGGGCCCCAATGAGCAGTTCTTC; CDR3 protein: CASSYSLDRGPNEQFF
J gene: TRBJ1-3; clone size: -; V gene: TRBV28; D gene: TRBD1; CDR3 DNA: TGTGCCAGCAGGCCACGGACAGGGGCCTCTGGAAACACCATATATTTT; CDR3 protein: CASRPRTGASGNTIYF
J gene: TRBJ1-1; clone size: -; V gene: TRBV25-1; D gene: -; CDR3 DNA: TGTGCCAGCAGTGAATGGGGGGGCTCGAACACTGAAGCTTTCTTT; CDR3 protein: CASSEWGGSNTEAFF
J gene: TRBJ1-1; clone size: many; V gene: TRBV25-1; D gene: -; CDR3 DNA: TGTGCCAGCAGTGAATGGGGGACTGAAGCTTTCTTT; CDR3 protein: CASSEWGTEAFF
J gene: TRBJ2-3; clone size: -; V gene: TRBV6-5; D gene: -; CDR3 DNA: TGTGCCAGCAGACGACAGACCACAGATACGCAGTATTTT; CDR3 protein: CASRRQTTDTQYF
J gene: TRBJ1-4; clone size: -; V gene: TRBV20-1; D gene: -; CDR3 DNA: TGCAGTGCTTCGGGACCCTCCGGGGTAAAAAAACTGTTTTTT; CDR3 protein: CSASGPSGVKKLFF
J gene: TRBJ2-1; clone size: -; V gene: TRBV6-8; D gene: TRBD2; CDR3 DNA: TGTGCCAGCAGCCCCGGGACTAGCCCCCCTTACAATGAGCAGTTGTTC; CDR3 protein: CASSPGTSPPYNEQLF